This T cell receptor beta chain was profiled in a study of shared clonotypes between healthy human individuals. Study-wide context: Donors had three CD4 naive, three CD4 memory, two CD8 naive and one CD8 memory plate apiece.

Study-level findings and limits: Among a few donors, 4.5% to 5.5% of naive CD4 clonotypes were found in common. Genetic and exposure-history diversity was limited by the small donor number.

Regarding this clone: Its antigen is unidentified.

Naive CD8 cells comprised CD45RO-negative, CCR7-positively selected cells, excluding terminally differentiated effector memory CD45RA+ cells. Replicate PCRs from sorted subsets contained 200 ng DNA, which is roughly 30,000 T cell genomes. The table came from immunoSEQ multiplex PCR; TCRdb's copy has only in-frame clones and leaves some out. The sample shows about 2.1 million clones, about 93% of them seen only once. The receptor's source is a man between 18 and 35 years old in good health. Some clones in this sample may be carry-over from other donors' samples. The sequenced sample was naive CD8+ T cells from PBMCs.

The CDR3 DNA follows: TGTGCCAGCAGCTCCAGGGGCGCGGGTACGAATGAGCAGTTCTTC. This sequence encodes CASSSRGAGTNEQFF. The chain is built from TRBV6-4 and TRBJ2-1; D possibly corresponds to TRBD1 (6 bases). This CDR3 has 15 residues. V shed 6 bases and J shed 7 bases, with 19 bases lying between them. Germline loops: CDR1 MRHNA, CDR2 SNTAGT.